This is a list of T cell receptor beta chains from one sample in a study of T-cell memory formation after mild COVID-19. Using its own MiXCR run on the 5' RACE reads, TCRdb lists one record per CDR3 protein. The sample includes roughly 600,000 distinct CDR3 sequences, roughly 18% of them seen just once. Sequencing was performed on PBMCs or a T cell subset sorted from them (not recorded which). Receptor source: an adult woman who had mild COVID-19 (a few samples of this study predate the infection). Cell type and time point are not known. CDR3s include the opening cysteine and the closing phenylalanine or tryptophan. Fields, in order: D gene, J gene, V gene, CDR3 length, clone size, CDR3 protein, CDR3 DNA. D genes are given only for firm matches. Clone size is not always given. Where it is, it says once, few, many or a class for expanded clones.

TRBD1 TRBJ2-7 TRBV29-1 14 - CSVSKGTGLTEQYF TGCAGCGTTTCTAAAGGGACAGGGTTAACCGAGCAGTACTTC
- TRBJ1-5 TRBV20-1 14 few CSASGQGGAQPQHF TGCAGTGCTAGTGGTCAGGGTGGCGCTCAGCCCCAGCATTTT
- TRBJ2-2 TRBV5-1 18 few CASSLVGLRSGYTGELFF TGCGCCAGCAGCTTGGTTGGTTTGAGGAGCGGATACACCGGGGAGCTGTTTTTT
- TRBJ1-6 TRBV5-4 14 few CASSLGIGRSPLHF TGTGCCAGCAGCTTGGGCATAGGAAGGTCACCCCTCCACTTT
TRBD1 TRBJ1-2 TRBV14 12 few CASSQGTEGYTF TGTGCCAGCAGCCAGGGGACAGAAGGCTACACCTTC
- TRBJ2-3 TRBV29-1 13 few CSVSRGNTDTQYF TGCAGCGTATCAAGGGGGAACACAGATACGCAGTATTTT
- TRBJ2-7 TRBV5-6 12 - CASSQASVEQYF TGTGCCAGCAGCCAGGCATCGGTAGAGCAGTACTTC
- TRBJ2-7 TRBV5-1 16 few CASSDSPAVSSYEQYF TGCGCCAGCAGCGATTCCCCAGCGGTAAGCTCCTACGAGCAGTACTTC
- TRBJ1-2 TRBV19 15 few CASSIGQGLLYGYTF TGTGCCAGTAGTATCGGGCAGGGATTGCTCTATGGCTACACCTTC
- TRBJ1-1 TRBV30 12 - CAWNRVETEAFF TGTGCCTGGAATAGGGTGGAAACTGAAGCTTTCTTT
TRBD2 TRBJ2-1 TRBV7-2 16 few CASSLPGLALEGEQFF TGTGCCAGCAGCCTGCCGGGACTAGCGCTGGAGGGTGAGCAGTTCTTC
- TRBJ1-4 TRBV6-1 16 - CASREDNSANNEKLFF TGTGCCAGCAGAGAGGATAACAGCGCTAATAATGAAAAACTGTTTTTT
- TRBJ1-1 TRBV20-1 16 few CSAPIPGGRRNTEAFF TGCAGTGCTCCTATACCCGGCGGGAGGAGGAACACTGAAGCTTTCTTT
- TRBJ2-7 TRBV2 13 - CASSAHWTDEQYF TGTGCCAGCAGTGCCCATTGGACAGACGAGCAGTACTTC
- TRBJ2-1 TRBV5-1 16 many CASSNAPGREGNEQFF TGCGCCAGCAGCAACGCCCCGGGACGGGAAGGTAATGAGCAGTTCTTC
- TRBJ1-3 TRBV9 15 - CASSVGGSSGNTIYF TGTGCCAGCAGCGTAGGGGGGAGCTCTGGAAACACCATATATTTT
- TRBJ2-7 TRBV29-1 13 few CSVEGGSLYEQYF TGCAGCGTTGAAGGTGGTAGTCTCTACGAGCAGTACTTC
- TRBJ2-3 TRBV2 16 few CASSERVLSSTDTQYF TGTGCCAGCAGTGAACGAGTTCTTAGTAGCACAGATACGCAGTATTTT
- TRBJ2-5 TRBV27 13 - CASSIDRRETQYF TGTGCCAGCAGTATAGACAGGCGGGAGACCCAGTACTTC
- TRBJ2-1 TRBV7-9 17 - CASSSPGGRAIYNEQFF TGTGCCAGCAGCTCCCCTGGGGGTAGGGCCATTTACAATGAGCAGTTCTTC
- TRBJ2-7 TRBV20-1 15 - CSARPLLGEYHEQYF TGCAGTGCTAGACCCCTCTTGGGAGAATACCACGAGCAGTACTTC
- TRBJ2-7 TRBV7-9 14 many CASSLVKVPYEQYF TGTGCCAGCAGCTTAGTAAAGGTTCCCTACGAGCAGTACTTC
TRBD1 TRBJ2-7 TRBV12-3/TRBV12-4 15 many CASSYRGVGGYEQYF TGTGCCAGCAGCTACAGGGGAGTCGGAGGCTACGAGCAGTACTTC
- TRBJ2-7 TRBV7-9 15 - CASSLLSPAPYEQYF TGTGCCAGCAGCTTACTTTCGCCTGCTCCCTACGAGCAGTACTTC
TRBD2 TRBJ2-1 TRBV12-3/TRBV12-4 13 - CASRHGRGDEQFF TGTGCCAGCAGACACGGGAGGGGGGATGAGCAGTTCTTC
- TRBJ2-5 TRBV3-1 12 few CASSRVGQTQYF TGTGCCAGCAGCCGGGTGGGACAGACCCAGTACTTC
TRBD1 TRBJ2-1 TRBV12-3/TRBV12-4 16 - CASSLGRGIPVDEQFF TGTGCCAGCAGTTTAGGCAGGGGGATCCCGGTGGATGAGCAGTTCTTC
- TRBJ1-5 TRBV12-3/TRBV12-4 14 many CASSLVEGDQPQHF TGTGCCAGCAGTTTAGTTGAGGGCGATCAGCCCCAGCATTTT
- TRBJ2-3 TRBV7-9 15 few CASSLAGQSTDTQYF TGTGCCAGCAGCTTAGCAGGACAGAGCACAGATACGCAGTATTTT
- TRBJ2-7 TRBV18 15 - CASSRGADHSYEQYF TGTGCCAGCTCACGGGGGGCAGATCATTCCTACGAGCAGTACTTC
- TRBJ2-2 TRBV6-2/TRBV6-3 11 many CASAYTGELFF TGTGCCAGCGCCTACACCGGGGAGCTGTTTTTT
- TRBJ2-2 TRBV30 15 - CAWSVSGLNTGELFF TGTGCCTGGAGTGTATCGGGACTGAACACCGGGGAGCTGTTTTTT
TRBD2 TRBJ2-1 TRBV10-1 17 - CASSETRLAAFYNEQFF TGCGCCAGCAGTGAAACCCGACTAGCGGCATTCTACAATGAGCAGTTCTTC
TRBD2 TRBJ2-6 TRBV27 13 once CASSTSVPNVLTF TGTGCCAGCAGTACTAGCGTCCCCAACGTCCTGACTTTC
- TRBJ1-3 TRBV6-5 14 - CASKRDSSGNTIYF TGTGCCAGCAAGCGCGATAGCTCTGGAAACACCATATATTTT
TRBD2 TRBJ2-2 TRBV24-1 20 - CATSELTSGSRDWNTGELFF TGTGCCACCAGTGAACTGACTAGCGGGAGTAGAGACTGGAACACCGGGGAGCTGTTTTTT
- TRBJ2-5 TRBV23-1 15 few CASTLQGDAVETQYF TGCGCCAGCACATTACAGGGCGATGCGGTGGAGACCCAGTACTTC
- TRBJ2-3 TRBV24-1 15 few CATSDWGIGADTQYF TGTGCCACCAGTGATTGGGGGATTGGGGCAGATACGCAGTATTTT
- TRBJ2-1 TRBV15 14 - CATSRKSSYNEQFF TGTGCCACCAGCCGGAAAAGCTCCTACAATGAGCAGTTCTTC
- TRBJ1-1 TRBV10-3 17 - CAISESRSRQGNTEAFF TGTGCCATCAGTGAGTCGCGTTCTAGGCAGGGCAACACTGAAGCTTTCTTT
TRBD1 TRBJ1-6 TRBV4-1 14 - CASSQGQGASPLHF TGCGCCAGCAGCCAAGGACAGGGAGCTTCACCCCTCCACTTT
TRBD2 TRBJ2-1 TRBV12-3/TRBV12-4 13 - CATSGVTYNEQFF TGTGCGACTAGCGGGGTGACCTACAATGAGCAGTTCTTC
TRBD2 TRBJ2-6 TRBV27 20 few CASSPFSGRAMSSGANVLTF TGTGCCAGCAGTCCTTTTAGCGGGAGGGCCATGAGCTCTGGGGCCAACGTCCTGACTTTC
TRBD2 TRBJ2-1 TRBV6-2/TRBV6-3 16 few CASSFRGGISYNEQFF TGTGCCAGCAGTTTTCGGGGGGGAATCTCCTACAATGAGCAGTTCTTC
- TRBJ2-2 TRBV7-9 16 many CASSRGSIHPAGELFF TGTGCCAGCAGCCGGGGGTCCATCCACCCAGCCGGGGAGCTGTTTTTT